This TCR beta chain was recovered during a study of shared clonotypes between healthy human individuals. Turning to this clone: Its antigen is not known.

Overall study findings and caveats: Genetic and exposure-history diversity was limited by the few donors. The sharing of around 5% of naive CD4 clonotypes was seen across a handful of donors.

There are 17 residues in the CDR3. Trimming removed 0 bases from V and 9 bases from J, with 18 bases in between. Germline V CDR1 and CDR2: MGHRA, YSYEKL. Researchers ran the assay at a deep level. Repertoires were generated with immunoSEQ multiplex PCR, while TCRdb's copy carries only in-frame clones and drops some. The sample comprises some 2,100,000 clones, under 97% of which are singletons, and 0.1% to 0.15% rests with the top ten. The sequence came from a man younger than 35 in good health. The rearrangement links TRBV4-1 to TRBJ1-6; TRBD1 is a possible D gene (6 bases). Sequenced: naive CD4+ T cells sorted from blood. The subset here: CD45RA+ positively selected. CDR3 DNA sequence: TGCGCCAGCAGCCAAGAGCAAGGGGGGCAAAAGACTTCACCCCTCCACTTT. Translation gives CASSQEQGGQKTSPLHF.